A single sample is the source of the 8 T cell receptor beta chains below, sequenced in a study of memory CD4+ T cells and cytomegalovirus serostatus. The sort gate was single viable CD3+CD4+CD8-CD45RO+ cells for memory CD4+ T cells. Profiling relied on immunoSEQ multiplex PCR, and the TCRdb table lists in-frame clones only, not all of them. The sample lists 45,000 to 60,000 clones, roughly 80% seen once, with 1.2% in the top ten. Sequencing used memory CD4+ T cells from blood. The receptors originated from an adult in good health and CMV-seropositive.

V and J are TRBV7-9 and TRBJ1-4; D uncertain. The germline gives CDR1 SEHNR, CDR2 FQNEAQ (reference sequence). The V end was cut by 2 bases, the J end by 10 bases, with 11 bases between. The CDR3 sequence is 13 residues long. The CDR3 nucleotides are TGTGCCAGCAGCTTATCACCCCTCGGAAAACTGTTTTTT. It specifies CASSLSPLGKLFF. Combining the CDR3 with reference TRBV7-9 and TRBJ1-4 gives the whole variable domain DTGVSQNPRHKITKRGQNVTFRCDPISEHNRLYWYRQTLGQGPEFLTYFQNEAQLEKSRLLSDRFSAERPKGSFSTLEIQRTEQGDSAMYLCASSLSPLGKLFFGSGTQLSVL.

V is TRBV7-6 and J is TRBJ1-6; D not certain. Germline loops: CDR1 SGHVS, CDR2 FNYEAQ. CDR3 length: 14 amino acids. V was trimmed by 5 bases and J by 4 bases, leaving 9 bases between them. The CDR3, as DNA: TGTGCCAGCAGCCCCTCCCCATATAATTCACCCCTCCACTTT. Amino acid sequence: CASSPSPYNSPLHF.

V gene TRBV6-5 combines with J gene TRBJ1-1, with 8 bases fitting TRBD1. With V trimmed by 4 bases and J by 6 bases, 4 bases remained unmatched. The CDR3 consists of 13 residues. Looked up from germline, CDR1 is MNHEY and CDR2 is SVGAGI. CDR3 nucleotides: TGTGCCAGCAGTTTGGACAGGGAGGCTGAAGCTTTCTTT. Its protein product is CASSLDREAEAFF.

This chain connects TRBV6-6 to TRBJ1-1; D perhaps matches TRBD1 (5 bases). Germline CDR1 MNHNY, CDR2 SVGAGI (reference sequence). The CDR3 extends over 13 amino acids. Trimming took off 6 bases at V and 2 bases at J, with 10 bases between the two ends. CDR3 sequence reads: CASRSTGNTEAFF. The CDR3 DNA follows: TGTGCCAGCAGGTCCACAGGAAACACTGAAGCTTTCTTT.

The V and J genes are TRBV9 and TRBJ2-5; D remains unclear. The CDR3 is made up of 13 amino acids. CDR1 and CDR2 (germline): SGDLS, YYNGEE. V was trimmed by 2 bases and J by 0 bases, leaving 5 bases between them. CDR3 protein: CASSVRYQETQYF. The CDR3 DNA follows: TGTGCCAGCAGCGTTCGGTACCAAGAGACCCAGTACTTC.

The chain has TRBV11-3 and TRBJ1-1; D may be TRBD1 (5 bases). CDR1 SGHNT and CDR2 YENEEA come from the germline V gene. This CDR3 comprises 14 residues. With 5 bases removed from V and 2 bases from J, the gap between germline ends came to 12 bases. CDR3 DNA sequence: TGTGCCAGCAGCCCAGCGGGGGACAACACTGAAGCTTTCTTT. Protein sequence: CASSPAGDNTEAFF.

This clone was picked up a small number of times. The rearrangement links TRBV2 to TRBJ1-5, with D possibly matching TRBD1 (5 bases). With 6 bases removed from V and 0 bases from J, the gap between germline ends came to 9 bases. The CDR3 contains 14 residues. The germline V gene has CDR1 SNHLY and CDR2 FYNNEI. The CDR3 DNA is TGTGCCAGCAGGGGCGGGGGTAGCAATCAGCCCCAGCATTTT. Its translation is CASRGGGSNQPQHF. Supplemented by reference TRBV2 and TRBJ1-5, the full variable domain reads EPEVTQTPSHQVTQMGQEVILRCVPISNHLYFYWYRQILGQKVEFLVSFYNNEISEKSEIFDDQFSVERPDGSNFTLKIRSTKLEDSAMYFCASRGGGSNQPQHFGDGTRLSIL.

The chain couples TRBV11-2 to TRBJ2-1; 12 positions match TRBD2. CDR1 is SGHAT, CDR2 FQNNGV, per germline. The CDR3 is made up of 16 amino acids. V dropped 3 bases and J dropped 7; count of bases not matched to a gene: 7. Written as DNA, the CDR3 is TGTGCCAGCAGCTTTAGGGGACTAGCGGGTTCGAATGAGCAGTTCTTC. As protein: CASSFRGLAGSNEQFF.